A single sample gave rise to the 17 T cell receptor beta chains below, sequenced in a study of T cells in Graves' hyperthyroidism and ophthalmopathy. TCR beta CDR3 regions were amplified from RNA. First-round RT-PCR targeting the TCR CDR3 was performed with the HTBI primer set. Each CDR3 protein gets one entry after TCRdb re-called the multiplex PCR reads with MiXCR. The table has over 400,000 distinct CDR3 sequences, about 14% seen once. The source material was blood. Every receptor here comes from a man between 18 and 29 years old with Graves' ophthalmopathy.

This clonotype was observed a few times. V gene TRBV19 combines with J gene TRBJ2-1; a weak D match, TRBD1 (6 bases). This CDR3 region has 11 residues. The germline V gene has CDR1 LNHDA and CDR2 SQIVND (reference sequence). Trimming took 3 bases from V and 10 from J, leaving 7 bases between them. The CDR3 DNA reads TGTGCCAGTAGTATTGGACAGGAGCAGTTCTTC. Residues: CASSIGQEQFF. The whole variable domain, filled in from reference TRBV19 and TRBJ2-1, reads DGGITQSPKYLFRKEGQNVTLSCEQNLNHDAMYWYRQDPGQGLRLIYYSQIVNDFQKGDIAEGYSVSREKKESFPLTVTSAQKNPTAFYLCASSIGQEQFFGPGTRLTVL.

This clonotype showed up many times. V is TRBV4-1 and J is TRBJ2-4; 7 bases match TRBD1. Germline V gene data show CDR1 as MGHRA and CDR2 as YSYEKL. This CDR3 contains 17 residues. Trimming at V came to 1 base and at J to 4 bases, leaving 10 bases not matched to a gene. For the CDR3, the DNA is TGCGCCAGCAGCCAAGGGAGACCAGCAGGGGGAAAAAACATTCAGTACTTC. Translation: CASSQGRPAGGKNIQYF.

This clonotype was detected many times. This chain connects TRBV11-2 to TRBJ2-1; 10 nucleotides align to TRBD2. Germline loops: CDR1 SGHAT, CDR2 FQNNGV. The CDR3 loop spans 16 amino acids. Trimming removed 2 bases from V and 8 bases from J; junction bases left unmatched: 9. The CDR3 nucleotides read TGTGCCAGCAGCTTACTGGCTAGCGGGGGCCAGGATGAGCAGTTCTTC. Amino acids: CASSLLASGGQDEQFF.

This clonotype occurred many times. The chain joins TRBV5-1 to TRBJ1-2; 9 positions match TRBD1. Germline V lookup: CDR1 SGHRS, CDR2 YFSETQ. CDR3 length equals 17 residues. Trimming cost V 3 bases and J 5 bases; bases outside gene matches: 14. CDR3 in DNA: TGCGCCAGCAGCTCCGGGACAGGGAGCTATGAAAGTTATGGCTACACCTTC. Amino acid sequence: CASSSGTGSYESYGYTF. Combining the CDR3 with reference TRBV5-1 and TRBJ1-2 gives the whole variable domain KAGVTQTPRYLIKTRGQQVTLSCSPISGHRSVSWYQQTPGQGLQFLFEYFSETQRNKGNFPGRFSGRQFSNSRSEMNVSTLELGDSALYLCASSSGTGSYESYGYTFGSGTRLTVV.

The chain links TRBV7-9 to TRBJ2-1; 12 bases line up with TRBD2. This CDR3 contains 16 residues. Per germline, CDR1 SEHNR and CDR2 FQNEAQ (reference sequence). Trimming cost V 6 bases and J 7 bases; bases outside gene matches: 10. The CDR3 sequence is CASSSRLAGVENEQFF. The CDR3 bases are TGTGCCAGCAGTTCAAGACTAGCGGGAGTCGAAAATGAGCAGTTCTTC.

This clonotype showed up just a few times. The chain is built from TRBV6-1 and TRBJ2-5; D remains ambiguous. Germline-derived CDR1 and CDR2 are MNHNS and SASEGT. The ends were cut back, 6 bases at V and 6 bases at J, with 8 bases in the middle. The CDR3 runs 11 residues. The CDR3 reads CASRSRKTQYF. The CDR3 nucleotides read TGTGCCAGCAGATCCAGAAAGACCCAGTACTTC.

This clonotype was seen only a few times. This chain uses TRBV7-2 with TRBJ2-1, with 11 nucleotides matching TRBD2. Trimming at V came to 5 bases and at J to 6 bases, leaving 6 bases not matched to a gene. The CDR3 covers 15 residues. Germline-derived CDR1 and CDR2 are SGHTA and FQGNSA. DNA of the CDR3: TGTGCCAGCAGCCATACTAGCGGGGGTTTCAATGAGCAGTTCTTC. This gives the protein CASSHTSGGFNEQFF.

This clonotype occurred many times. The chain uses TRBV29-1 and TRBJ2-3, with no clear D. Germline CDR1 and CDR2: SQVTM and ANQGSEA. Trimming took 4 bases from V and 2 from J, leaving 4 bases between them. The length of the CDR3 is 11 residues. Here the CDR3 DNA reads TGCAGCGTTGCCACCACAGATACGCAGTATTTT. Encoded protein: CSVATTDTQYF.

Remarks on this clonotype: One base away lies a much larger clone, so this may be a sequencing read error. This is likely a read error, given that the CDR3 carries no conserved phenylalanine or tryptophan at its end. V is TRBV6-5 and J is TRBJ1-1; 8 bases agree with TRBD1. The CDR3 covers 14 residues. The V segment lost 3 bases and the J segment 4 bases; nucleotides outside the gene matches: 4. The germline V gene encodes CDR1 MNHEY and CDR2 SVGAGI. CDR3 residues: CASSYAGGGTEAFL. The DNA for the CDR3 is TGTGCCAGCAGTTATGCAGGGGGCGGCACTGAAGCTTTCCTT.

This clonotype has only a few counts. This sequence joins TRBV10-3 and TRBJ2-1; TRBD1 matches at 7 bases. The CDR3 is made up of 13 amino acids. Germline loops: CDR1 ENHRY, CDR2 SYGVKD. V dropped 3 bases and J dropped 7; count of bases not matched to a gene: 3. The CDR3 is CAISDSRGNEQFF. In DNA form, the CDR3 reads TGTGCCATCAGTGATTCCAGGGGGAATGAGCAGTTCTTC.

The genes are TRBV11-3 and TRBJ2-7, with D perhaps matching TRBD2 (6 bases). Deletions cut 9 bases from V and 4 bases from J, with 19 bases between. The CDR3 extends over 14 amino acids. Germline V CDR1 and CDR2: SGHNT, YENEEA. The CDR3 protein is CASSTQSGGYEQYF. For the CDR3, the DNA is TGTGCCAGTAGTACGCAGAGTGGGGGGTACGAGCAGTACTTC.

This clonotype was recorded at least ten times. The chain combines TRBV29-1 with TRBJ2-7; D possibly matches TRBD1 or TRBD2 (5 bases each). Germline-derived CDR1 and CDR2 are SQVTM and ANQGSEA. The V end lost 7 bases, the J end lost 2 bases, and 18 bases lay between the germline ends. This CDR3 spans 14 amino acids. CDR3 amino acids: CSARTGTETYEQYF. CDR3 sequence (DNA): TGCAGCGCCCGAACCGGGACGGAGACCTACGAGCAGTACTTC.

This clonotype occurred a few times. The rearrangement links TRBV10-2 to TRBJ2-5, with D tentatively TRBD2 (7 bases). Trimming stripped 10 bases from V and 7 bases from J, with 19 bases between. Germline loops: CDR1 WSHSY, CDR2 SAAADI. This CDR3 contains 13 residues. The CDR3 nucleotides read TGCGCCACAGCAGGGGAGGGATGGACGACCCAGTACTTC. Translated, it gives CATAGEGWTTQYF.

This clonotype was counted only a few times. The V and J genes are TRBV6-9 and TRBJ1-1; unclear D gene. The V and J ends lost 3 bases and 4 bases respectively, with 12 bases between them. The CDR3 is 14 amino acids. CDR1 is MNHGY, CDR2 SVAAGI, per germline. For the CDR3, the DNA is TGTGCCAGCAGTTACGACGGACCGGGCACTGAAGCTTTCTTT. Residues: CASSYDGPGTEAFF.

This clonotype came up many times. This chain joins TRBV11-3 and TRBJ1-1; no firm D call. V lost 2 bases, J lost 1 base, and 2 bases lay in between. Germline CDR1 SGHNT, CDR2 YENEEA. The CDR3 covers 12 residues. The CDR3 nucleotides read TGTGCCAGCAGCTTACGGAACACTGAAGCTTTCTTT. Translated, it gives CASSLRNTEAFF.

This clonotype was seen many times. The chain employs TRBV27 and TRBJ2-3; 10 positions match TRBD2. The CDR3 is made up of 15 amino acids. V shed 5 bases and J 4 bases; nucleotides not matched to a gene: 6. Germline loops: CDR1 MNHEY, CDR2 SMNVEV (reference sequence). The CDR3 loop reads CASSLPAGGADTQYF. The DNA for the CDR3 is TGTGCCAGCAGTCTCCCAGCGGGAGGGGCAGATACGCAGTATTTT.

This clonotype was counted many times. The V gene is TRBV11-2, the J gene TRBJ1-2, with D possibly TRBD1 on 5 matching bases. CDR1 is SGHAT and CDR2 is FQNNGV in the germline V gene. CDR3 length equals 15 residues. Trimming stripped 1 base from V and 4 bases from J, with 13 bases between. Here the CDR3 reads CASSLAGRNLYGYTF. CDR3 coding DNA: TGTGCCAGCAGCTTAGCGGGACGTAATCTCTATGGCTACACCTTC.